A selection of T cell receptor beta chains follows, all from one sample in a study of molecular identifiers for immune sequencing clone quantification. Each CDR3 protein is one row after TCRdb ran MiXCR on the PCR reads. The top ten clones hold roughly 0.83% of a sample with about 640,000 distinct CDR3 sequences, 20% of them seen once. Specimen: naive CD8+ T cells from blood, with Jurkat cell RNA spiked in. These receptor sequences come from a human donor in good health. Some libraries in this study had Jurkat cell RNA spiked in. The CDR3 runs from the conserved cysteine through the conserved F or W. Fields, in order: clone size, D gene, V gene, J gene, CDR3 DNA, CDR3 protein. A D gene is named only where the DNA matches it firmly. For some rows the clone size is stated as once, few or many, or as a class when expanded; others skip it.

abundance: many; d_gene: NA; v_gene: TRBV6-1; j_gene: TRBJ2-1; CDR3nt: TGTGCCAGCAGTGTCCGACTATACAATGAGCAGTTCTTC; CDR3aa: CASSVRLYNEQFF
abundance: few; d_gene: NA; v_gene: TRBV4-3; j_gene: TRBJ2-2; CDR3nt: TGCGCCAGCGGCCAAGATCGGACGGCCGGGGAGCTGTTTTTT; CDR3aa: CASGQDRTAGELFF
abundance: many; d_gene: NA; v_gene: TRBV6-6; j_gene: TRBJ1-6; CDR3nt: TGTGCCAGTGGAGATTGGGCAGGGCAGTCACCCCTCCACTTT; CDR3aa: CASGDWAGQSPLHF
abundance: many; d_gene: TRBD1; v_gene: TRBV6-5; j_gene: TRBJ2-7; CDR3nt: TGTGCCAGCAGTCAGCTCCCGGACGGACAGGATAGTGAGCAGTACTTC; CDR3aa: CASSQLPDGQDSEQYF
abundance: NA; d_gene: TRBD1; v_gene: TRBV25-1; j_gene: TRBJ1-2; CDR3nt: TGTGCCAGCAGTGCAGACAGGGGTGCCCATGGCTACACCTTC; CDR3aa: CASSADRGAHGYTF
abundance: many; d_gene: TRBD1; v_gene: TRBV28; j_gene: TRBJ1-1; CDR3nt: TGTGCCAGCAAGCAAGGGGGCGCGATGGCTGAAGCTTTCTTT; CDR3aa: CASKQGGAMAEAFF
abundance: many; d_gene: NA; v_gene: TRBV6-5; j_gene: TRBJ2-3; CDR3nt: TGTGCCAGCAGTTACTCCTTGGGGGGCGCCTATACGCAGTATTTT; CDR3aa: CASSYSLGGAYTQYF
abundance: many; d_gene: TRBD2; v_gene: TRBV12-3/TRBV12-4; j_gene: TRBJ2-2; CDR3nt: TGTGCCAGCAGTTCCGCCGGGGGGGGCACCCCGAACACCGGGGAGCTGTTTTTT; CDR3aa: CASSSAGGGTPNTGELFF
abundance: many; d_gene: NA; v_gene: TRBV7-7; j_gene: TRBJ2-5; CDR3nt: TGTGCTAGCAGCTTAACGGACAACCTCGGCCAAGAGACCCAGTACTTC; CDR3aa: CASSLTDNLGQETQYF
abundance: many; d_gene: TRBD1; v_gene: TRBV12-3/TRBV12-4; j_gene: TRBJ1-1; CDR3nt: TGTGCCAGCAGTTTAGTGGTTGGGACAGGGGACACTGAAGCTTTCTTT; CDR3aa: CASSLVVGTGDTEAFF
abundance: many; d_gene: NA; v_gene: TRBV6-5; j_gene: TRBJ2-7; CDR3nt: TGTGCCAGCAGTTACTCCGGTAGACAGGAACTCTACGAGCAGTACTTC; CDR3aa: CASSYSGRQELYEQYF
abundance: few; d_gene: NA; v_gene: TRBV13; j_gene: TRBJ2-7; CDR3nt: TGTGCCAGCAGCCTACACGCCGTCTCCTACGAGCAGTACTTC; CDR3aa: CASSLHAVSYEQYF
abundance: many; d_gene: TRBD1; v_gene: TRBV4-3; j_gene: TRBJ2-7; CDR3nt: TGCGCCAGCAGCCAGTCGACAGGGGAGACCTACGAGCAGTACTTC; CDR3aa: CASSQSTGETYEQYF
abundance: NA; d_gene: TRBD2; v_gene: TRBV4-3; j_gene: TRBJ2-1; CDR3nt: TGCGCCAGCAGCCCGGGACTAGCGGGAGTGTACAATGAGCAGTTCTTC; CDR3aa: CASSPGLAGVYNEQFF
abundance: many; d_gene: NA; v_gene: TRBV6-2/TRBV6-3; j_gene: TRBJ1-2; CDR3nt: TGTGCCAGCAGTAAATCAGGCGAAACTAACTATGGCTACACCTTC; CDR3aa: CASSKSGETNYGYTF
abundance: few; d_gene: TRBD1; v_gene: TRBV5-1; j_gene: TRBJ1-1; CDR3nt: TGCGCCAGCAGCGTTACAGGGGGCCGGGGGACTGAAGCTTTCTTT; CDR3aa: CASSVTGGRGTEAFF
abundance: many; d_gene: TRBD1; v_gene: TRBV6-5; j_gene: TRBJ2-3; CDR3nt: TGTGCCAGCAGTTACGAAGGACAGGGAGCAGATACGCAGTATTTT; CDR3aa: CASSYEGQGADTQYF
abundance: many; d_gene: NA; v_gene: TRBV7-9; j_gene: TRBJ1-2; CDR3nt: TGTGCCAGCAGCGCGGACAGCCCCCGTAACTATGGCTACACCTTC; CDR3aa: CASSADSPRNYGYTF
abundance: NA; d_gene: NA; v_gene: TRBV12-3/TRBV12-4; j_gene: TRBJ1-2; CDR3nt: TGTGCCAGCAGTTTAGCGCGATTAGGCAGTAACTATGGCTACACCTTC; CDR3aa: CASSLARLGSNYGYTF
abundance: NA; d_gene: NA; v_gene: TRBV27; j_gene: TRBJ2-7; CDR3nt: TGTGCCATACAACTTCGGGCGGGAAACTTC; CDR3aa: CAIQLRAGNF
abundance: many; d_gene: TRBD2; v_gene: TRBV19; j_gene: TRBJ2-7; CDR3nt: TGTGCCAGTAGTATAGTCGGGGGGAACTCCTACGAGCAGTACTTC; CDR3aa: CASSIVGGNSYEQYF
abundance: many; d_gene: NA; v_gene: TRBV12-3/TRBV12-4; j_gene: TRBJ1-6; CDR3nt: TGTGCCAGCAGTCATGGGGCGCCTGGAGGTAATTCACCCCTCCACTTT; CDR3aa: CASSHGAPGGNSPLHF
abundance: many; d_gene: TRBD2; v_gene: TRBV3-1; j_gene: TRBJ2-5; CDR3nt: TGTGCCAGCAGCCAATCACTAGCGGGGGCCAGACAAGAGACCCAGTACTTC; CDR3aa: CASSQSLAGARQETQYF
abundance: many; d_gene: NA; v_gene: TRBV28; j_gene: TRBJ2-1; CDR3nt: TGTGCCAGCAGTTACCGCGGCCCGGTAAGCAATGAGCAGTTCTTC; CDR3aa: CASSYRGPVSNEQFF
abundance: many; d_gene: TRBD1; v_gene: TRBV23-1; j_gene: TRBJ1-4; CDR3nt: TGCGCCAGCAAGGCACAGGGGGCATCATTAGATCATGAAAAACTGTTTTTT; CDR3aa: CASKAQGASLDHEKLFF
abundance: NA; d_gene: NA; v_gene: TRBV19; j_gene: TRBJ2-2; CDR3nt: TGTGCCAGTAGCCTCCCCCAGTGGAGGGGGACCGGGGAGCTGTTTTTT; CDR3aa: CASSLPQWRGTGELFF
abundance: many; d_gene: NA; v_gene: TRBV9; j_gene: TRBJ1-1; CDR3nt: TGTGCCAGCAGCCCACAACAGGGTGGGGTGCCTGAAGCTTTCTTT; CDR3aa: CASSPQQGGVPEAFF
abundance: NA; d_gene: TRBD1; v_gene: TRBV24-1; j_gene: TRBJ2-2; CDR3nt: TGTGCCACCAGTGATCCGGGACAGGGACTCGCCACCGGGGAGCTGTTTTTT; CDR3aa: CATSDPGQGLATGELFF
abundance: many; d_gene: NA; v_gene: TRBV13; j_gene: TRBJ2-3; CDR3nt: TGTGCCAGCAGCTTAGGCCAGGGGACTTTGACTGATACGCAGTATTTT; CDR3aa: CASSLGQGTLTDTQYF
abundance: NA; d_gene: NA; v_gene: TRBV5-1; j_gene: TRBJ1-2; CDR3nt: TGCGCCAGCAGCTTGGTAGCGGGGCTAACGGATGGGGGCTATGGCTACACCTTC; CDR3aa: CASSLVAGLTDGGYGYTF
abundance: few; d_gene: NA; v_gene: TRBV7-9; j_gene: TRBJ2-7; CDR3nt: TGTGCCAGCAGCGACCCACAGGGAACAGCCTACGAGCAGTACTTC; CDR3aa: CASSDPQGTAYEQYF
abundance: many; d_gene: NA; v_gene: TRBV6-1; j_gene: TRBJ1-4; CDR3nt: TGTGCCAGCAGTGAAGTTACAGGCCCGAGGGTTTTT; CDR3aa: CASSEVTGPRVF
abundance: few; d_gene: TRBD1; v_gene: TRBV5-6; j_gene: TRBJ1-5; CDR3nt: TGTGCCAGCAGCTTGGGACAGGGACAAAGGCCCCAGCATTTT; CDR3aa: CASSLGQGQRPQHF
abundance: NA; d_gene: TRBD2; v_gene: TRBV19; j_gene: TRBJ2-1; CDR3nt: TGTGCCACGGGACTAGCGGGGGTCTGGGGTGAGCAGTTCTTC; CDR3aa: CATGLAGVWGEQFF
abundance: many; d_gene: NA; v_gene: TRBV6-6; j_gene: TRBJ2-7; CDR3nt: TGTGCCAGCAGTCAAACAGGGACCCCCCACGAGCAGTACTTC; CDR3aa: CASSQTGTPHEQYF
abundance: once; d_gene: TRBD2; v_gene: TRBV4-1; j_gene: TRBJ2-1; CDR3nt: TGCGCCAGCAGCCGGAACAGCGGGGGCCGTTACAATGAGCAGTCCTTC; CDR3aa: CASSRNSGGRYNEQSF
abundance: many; d_gene: NA; v_gene: TRBV5-4; j_gene: TRBJ2-7; CDR3nt: TGTGCCAGCAGCCCGATGGAAGAAAGCTACGAGCAGTACTTC; CDR3aa: CASSPMEESYEQYF
abundance: many; d_gene: NA; v_gene: TRBV12-3/TRBV12-4; j_gene: TRBJ2-7; CDR3nt: TGTGCCAGCAGTTTAAACATGGGGAAGGAGCAGTACTTC; CDR3aa: CASSLNMGKEQYF
abundance: NA; d_gene: NA; v_gene: TRBV5-4; j_gene: TRBJ2-1; CDR3nt: TGTGCCAGCAGCTCGGGGACTGGAGGCAATGAGCAGTTCTTC; CDR3aa: CASSSGTGGNEQFF
abundance: many; d_gene: NA; v_gene: TRBV7-6; j_gene: TRBJ1-1; CDR3nt: TGTGCCAGCAGCTTGGACTTCCCACCCAAGTGGACTGAAGCTTTCTTT; CDR3aa: CASSLDFPPKWTEAFF
abundance: many; d_gene: TRBD1; v_gene: TRBV7-9; j_gene: TRBJ2-7; CDR3nt: TGTGCCAGCAGCCGAGGACAGGGGCCCTACGAGCAGTACTTC; CDR3aa: CASSRGQGPYEQYF
abundance: many; d_gene: TRBD2; v_gene: TRBV28; j_gene: TRBJ2-4; CDR3nt: TGTGCCAGCAGTTTATTACGGGAGGGCCGGAAAAACATTCAGTACTTC; CDR3aa: CASSLLREGRKNIQYF
abundance: many; d_gene: NA; v_gene: TRBV27; j_gene: TRBJ1-1; CDR3nt: TGTGCCAGCAGTCCATACACCAATACGAACACTGAAGCTTTCTTT; CDR3aa: CASSPYTNTNTEAFF
abundance: many; d_gene: TRBD2; v_gene: TRBV29-1; j_gene: TRBJ2-7; CDR3nt: TGCAGCGTGGGGTCTAGCGGGAGTTTGTACGAGCAGTACTTC; CDR3aa: CSVGSSGSLYEQYF
abundance: NA; d_gene: NA; v_gene: TRBV20-1; j_gene: TRBJ2-1; CDR3nt: TGCAGTGCTAGAGATCGCCTAGTTCATCTCTACAATGAGCAGTTCTTC; CDR3aa: CSARDRLVHLYNEQFF
abundance: NA; d_gene: NA; v_gene: TRBV10-1; j_gene: TRBJ1-5; CDR3nt: TGCGCCAGCAGTGAGACCGACGGTTATAATCAGCCCCAGCATTTT; CDR3aa: CASSETDGYNQPQHF
abundance: NA; d_gene: NA; v_gene: TRBV30; j_gene: TRBJ1-3; CDR3nt: TGTGCCTGCCAGGGCGGCAGCTCTGGAAACACCATATATTTT; CDR3aa: CACQGGSSGNTIYF
abundance: NA; d_gene: TRBD2; v_gene: TRBV6-5; j_gene: TRBJ2-5; CDR3nt: TGTGCCAGCTCTCCTCTCCTTGCTAGCGGGGGGCGAGAGACCCAGTACTTC; CDR3aa: CASSPLLASGGRETQYF
abundance: few; d_gene: TRBD2; v_gene: TRBV6-5; j_gene: TRBJ2-1; CDR3nt: TGTGCCAGCAGTTACGGGGGCGGGAGGAAGATCTCCTACAATGAGCAGTTCTTC; CDR3aa: CASSYGGGRKISYNEQFF
abundance: many; d_gene: NA; v_gene: TRBV2; j_gene: TRBJ1-1; CDR3nt: TGTGCCGCAACGGGGGGGCACGGCACTGAAGCTTTCTTT; CDR3aa: CAATGGHGTEAFF